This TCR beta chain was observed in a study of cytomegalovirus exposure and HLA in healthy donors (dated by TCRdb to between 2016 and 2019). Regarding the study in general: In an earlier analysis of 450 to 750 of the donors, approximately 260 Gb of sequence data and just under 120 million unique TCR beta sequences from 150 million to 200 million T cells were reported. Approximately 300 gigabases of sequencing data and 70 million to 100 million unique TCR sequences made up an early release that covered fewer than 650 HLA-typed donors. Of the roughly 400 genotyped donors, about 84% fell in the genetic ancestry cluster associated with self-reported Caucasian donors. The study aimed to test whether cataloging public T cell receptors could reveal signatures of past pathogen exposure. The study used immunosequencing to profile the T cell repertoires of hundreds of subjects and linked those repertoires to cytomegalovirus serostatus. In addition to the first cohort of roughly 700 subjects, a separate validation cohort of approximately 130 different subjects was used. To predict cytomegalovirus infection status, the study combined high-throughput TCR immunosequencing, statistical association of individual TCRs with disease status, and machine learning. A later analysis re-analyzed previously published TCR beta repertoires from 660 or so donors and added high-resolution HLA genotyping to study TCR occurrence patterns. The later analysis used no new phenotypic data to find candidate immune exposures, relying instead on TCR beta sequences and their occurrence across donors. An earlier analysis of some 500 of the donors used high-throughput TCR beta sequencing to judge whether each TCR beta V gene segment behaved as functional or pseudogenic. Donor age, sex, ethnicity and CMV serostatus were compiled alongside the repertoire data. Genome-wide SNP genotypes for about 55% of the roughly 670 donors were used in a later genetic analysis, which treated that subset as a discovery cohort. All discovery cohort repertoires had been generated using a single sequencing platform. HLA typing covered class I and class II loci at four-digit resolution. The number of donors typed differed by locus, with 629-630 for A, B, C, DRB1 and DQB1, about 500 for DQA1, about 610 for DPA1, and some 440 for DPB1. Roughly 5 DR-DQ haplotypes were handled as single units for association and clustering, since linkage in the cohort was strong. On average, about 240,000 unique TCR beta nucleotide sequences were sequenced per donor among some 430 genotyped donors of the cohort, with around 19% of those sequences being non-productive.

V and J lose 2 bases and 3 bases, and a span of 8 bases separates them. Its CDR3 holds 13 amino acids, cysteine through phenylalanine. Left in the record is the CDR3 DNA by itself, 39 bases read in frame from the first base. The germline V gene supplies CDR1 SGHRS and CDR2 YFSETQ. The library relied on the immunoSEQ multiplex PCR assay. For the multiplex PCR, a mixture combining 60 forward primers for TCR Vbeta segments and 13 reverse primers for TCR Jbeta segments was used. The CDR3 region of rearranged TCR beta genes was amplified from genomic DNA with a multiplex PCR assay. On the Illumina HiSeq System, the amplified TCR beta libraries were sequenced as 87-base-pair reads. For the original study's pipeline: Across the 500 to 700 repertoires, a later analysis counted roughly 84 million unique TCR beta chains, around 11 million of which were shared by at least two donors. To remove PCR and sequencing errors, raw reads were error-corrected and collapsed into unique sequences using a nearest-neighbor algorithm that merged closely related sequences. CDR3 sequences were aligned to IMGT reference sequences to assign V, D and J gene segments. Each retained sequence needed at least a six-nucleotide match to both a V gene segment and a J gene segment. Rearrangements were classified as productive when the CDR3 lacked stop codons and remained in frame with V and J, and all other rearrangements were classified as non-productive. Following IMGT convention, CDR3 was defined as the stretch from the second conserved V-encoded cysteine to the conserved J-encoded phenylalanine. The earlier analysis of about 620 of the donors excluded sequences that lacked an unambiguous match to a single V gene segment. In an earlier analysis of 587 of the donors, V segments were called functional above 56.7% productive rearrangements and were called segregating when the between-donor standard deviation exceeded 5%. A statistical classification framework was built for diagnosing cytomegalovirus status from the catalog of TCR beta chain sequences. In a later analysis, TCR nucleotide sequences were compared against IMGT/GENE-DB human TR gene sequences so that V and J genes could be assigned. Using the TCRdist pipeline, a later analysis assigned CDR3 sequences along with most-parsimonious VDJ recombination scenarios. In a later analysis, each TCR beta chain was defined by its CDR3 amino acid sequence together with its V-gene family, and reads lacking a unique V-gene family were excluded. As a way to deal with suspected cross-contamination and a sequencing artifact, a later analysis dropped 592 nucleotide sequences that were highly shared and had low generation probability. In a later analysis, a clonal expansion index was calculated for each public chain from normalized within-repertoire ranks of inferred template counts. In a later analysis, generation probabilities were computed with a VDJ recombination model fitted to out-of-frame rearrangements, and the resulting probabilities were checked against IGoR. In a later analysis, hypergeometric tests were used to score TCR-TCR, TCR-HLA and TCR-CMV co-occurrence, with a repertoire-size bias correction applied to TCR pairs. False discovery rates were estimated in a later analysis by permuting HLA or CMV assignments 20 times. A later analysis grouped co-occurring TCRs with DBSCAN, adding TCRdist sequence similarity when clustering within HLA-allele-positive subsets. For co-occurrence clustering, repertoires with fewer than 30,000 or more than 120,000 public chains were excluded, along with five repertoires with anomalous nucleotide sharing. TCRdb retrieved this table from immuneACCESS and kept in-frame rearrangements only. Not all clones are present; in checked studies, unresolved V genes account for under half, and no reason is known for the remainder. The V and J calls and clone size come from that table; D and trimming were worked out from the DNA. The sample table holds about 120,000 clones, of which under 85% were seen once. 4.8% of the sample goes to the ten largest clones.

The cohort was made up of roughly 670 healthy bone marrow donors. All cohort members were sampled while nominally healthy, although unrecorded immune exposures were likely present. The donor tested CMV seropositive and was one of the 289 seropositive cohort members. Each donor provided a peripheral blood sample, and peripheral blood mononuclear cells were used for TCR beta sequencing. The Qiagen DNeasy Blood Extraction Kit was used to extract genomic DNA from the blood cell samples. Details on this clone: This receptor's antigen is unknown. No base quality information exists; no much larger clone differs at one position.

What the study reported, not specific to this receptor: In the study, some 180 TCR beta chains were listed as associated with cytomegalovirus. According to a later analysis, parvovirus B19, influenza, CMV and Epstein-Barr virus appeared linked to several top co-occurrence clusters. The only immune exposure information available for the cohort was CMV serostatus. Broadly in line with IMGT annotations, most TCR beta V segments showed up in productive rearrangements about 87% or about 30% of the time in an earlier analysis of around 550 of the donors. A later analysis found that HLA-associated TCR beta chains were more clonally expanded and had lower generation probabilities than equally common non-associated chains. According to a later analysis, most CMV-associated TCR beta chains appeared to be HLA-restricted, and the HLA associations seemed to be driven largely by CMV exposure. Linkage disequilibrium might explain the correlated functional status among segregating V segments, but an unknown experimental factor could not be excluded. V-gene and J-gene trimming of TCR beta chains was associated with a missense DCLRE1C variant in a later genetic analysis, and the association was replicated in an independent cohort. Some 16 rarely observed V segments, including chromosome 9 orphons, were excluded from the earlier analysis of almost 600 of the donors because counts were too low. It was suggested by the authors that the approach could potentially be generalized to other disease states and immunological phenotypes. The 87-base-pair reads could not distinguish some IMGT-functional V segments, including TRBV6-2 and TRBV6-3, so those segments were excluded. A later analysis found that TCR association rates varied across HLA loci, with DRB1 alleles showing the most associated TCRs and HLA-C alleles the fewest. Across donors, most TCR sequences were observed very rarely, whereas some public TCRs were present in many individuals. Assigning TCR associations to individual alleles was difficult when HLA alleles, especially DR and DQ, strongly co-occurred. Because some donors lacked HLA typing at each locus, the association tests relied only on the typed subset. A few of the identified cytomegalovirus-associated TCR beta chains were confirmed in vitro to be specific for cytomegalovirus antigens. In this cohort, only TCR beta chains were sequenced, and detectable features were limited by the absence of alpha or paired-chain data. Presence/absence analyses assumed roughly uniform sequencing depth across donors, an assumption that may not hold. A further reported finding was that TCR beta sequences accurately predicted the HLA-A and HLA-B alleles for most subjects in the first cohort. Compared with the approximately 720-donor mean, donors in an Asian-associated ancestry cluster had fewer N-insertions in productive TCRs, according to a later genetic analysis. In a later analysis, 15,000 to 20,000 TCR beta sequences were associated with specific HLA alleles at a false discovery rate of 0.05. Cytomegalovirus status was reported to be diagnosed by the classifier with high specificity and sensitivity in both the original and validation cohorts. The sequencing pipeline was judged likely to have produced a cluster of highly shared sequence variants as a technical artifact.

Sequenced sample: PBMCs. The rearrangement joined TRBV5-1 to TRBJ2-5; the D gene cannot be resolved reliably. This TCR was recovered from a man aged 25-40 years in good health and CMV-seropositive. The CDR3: CASSFGVEETQYF. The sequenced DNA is TGCGCCAGCAGCTTCGGAGTTGAAGAGACCCAGTACTTC.